The 17 T cell receptor beta chains listed next were all sequenced from one sample in a study of molecular identifiers for immune sequencing clone quantification. One entry per CDR3 protein results from TCRdb running MiXCR on the PCR reads. The sample includes about 640,000 distinct CDR3 sequences, about 20% seen only once; the top ten take roughly 0.9%. The sequenced sample was naive CD8+ T cells from blood, with Jurkat cell RNA spiked in. Subset meaning: FACS-sorted CD8+CD4-CCR7+CD45RA+ naive T cells. The receptors here all came from a human donor in good health. Some libraries in this study had Jurkat cell RNA spiked in.

This chain connects TRBV7-9 to TRBJ2-3; D may be TRBD1 (5 bases). Trimming stripped 5 bases from V and 2 bases from J, with 17 bases between. This CDR3 has 16 residues. In germline, CDR1 is SEHNR, CDR2 FQNEAQ (reference sequence). CDR3 protein: CASSLEYSGNTDTQYF. CDR3 in DNA: TGTGCCAGCAGCCTCGAGTACTCAGGGAACACAGATACGCAGTATTTT.

In this sample, this clonotype turned up many times. The gene calls are TRBV21-1 and TRBJ2-2; TRBD2 is the table's D call and was not checked against the DNA. TRBV21-1 is a known pseudogene. CDR3 length: 17 amino acids. The CDR3 coding sequence is TGTGCCAGCAGCTTTCCCCCGGACTCGAAGAACACCGGGGAGCTGTTTTTT. Protein sequence: CASSFPPDSKNTGELFF.

This clonotype was detected a few times. This chain joins TRBV2 and TRBJ1-6; a possible D gene is TRBD1 (6 bases). The CDR3 runs 16 residues. Germline V gene sequence: CDR1 SNHLY, CDR2 FYNNEI. The V end lost 1 base, the J end lost 10 bases, and 17 bases lay between the germline ends. In nucleotides, the CDR3 is TGTGCCAGCAGTGAAGGATTTAGTGGCAGGGGATCACCCCTCCACTTT. Amino acids: CASSEGFSGRGSPLHF.

This clonotype was counted many times. The rearrangement uses TRBV27 and TRBJ1-1; tentative D call: TRBD1 (5 bases). The CDR3 spans 15 residues. Trimming pared 5 bases from V and 3 bases from J, leaving 16 bases between. CDR1 and CDR2 (germline): MNHEY, SMNVEV (reference sequence). CDR3 in amino acids: CASSPWDGTYTEAFF. As DNA, the CDR3 is TGTGCCAGCAGTCCGTGGGACGGGACGTACACTGAAGCTTTCTTT.

This clonotype showed up many times. This sequence joins TRBV7-2 and TRBJ2-1, with D maybe TRBD2 (7 bases). This CDR3 is 15 amino acids long. Germline values: CDR1 SGHTA, CDR2 FQGNSA. Trimming cost V 1 base and J 7 bases, with 14 bases left between them. The CDR3: CASSLGGGAVNEQFF. The CDR3 bases are TGTGCCAGCAGCTTAGGTGGGGGGGCCGTTAATGAGCAGTTCTTC.

To note about this clonotype: This sequence may be a read error, since a much larger clone differs from it by one base. The chain employs TRBV30 and TRBJ2-1; unclear D gene. The CDR3 extends over 12 amino acids. The germline gives CDR1 GTSNPN, CDR2 SVGIG (reference sequence). The V end lost 5 bases, the J end lost 7 bases, and 12 bases lay between the germline ends. For the CDR3, the DNA is TGTGCCTGGGGTGCGCCCCGGAATGAGCAGTTCTTC. This codes for CAWGAPRNEQFF.

This chain uses TRBV3-1 with TRBJ2-3; 12 bases map to TRBD2. Germline loops: CDR1 LGHDT, CDR2 YNNKEL (reference sequence). The CDR3 has 20 residues. V dropped 3 bases and J dropped 0; count of bases not matched to a gene: 13. The CDR3 nucleotides are TGTGCCAGCAGCCATGTGGGTATACTAGCGGGAGGCTCCAGCACAGATACGCAGTATTTT. Protein: CASSHVGILAGGSSTDTQYF.

A word on this clonotype: A read error may be the cause here, since a much bigger clone is one base away. The rearrangement uses TRBV14 and TRBJ2-7, with a tentative D call TRBD1 (6 bases). CDR3 length: 16 amino acids. The V gene's germline CDR1 is SGHDN and CDR2 FVKESK. The CDR3 coding sequence is TGTGCCAGCAGCCACGGGACGGCAGGGGCCAACTACGAGCGGTACTTC. It encodes CASSHGTAGANYERYF.

On this clonotype: Germline and junction disagree at one end, which may indicate a read error. The gene calls are TRBV6-5 and TRBJ2-1; 7 bases line up with TRBD2. The CDR3 consists of 16 residues. Looked up from germline, CDR1 is MNHEY and CDR2 is SVGAGI. In DNA, the CDR3 is TGTGCCAGCAGTTACCGGCTAGCGGATACTTACAATGAGCAGTCCTTC. Its protein product is CASSYRLADTYNEQSF.

The chain links TRBV12-3 or TRBV12-4 to TRBJ2-5; the D gene is possibly TRBD2 (6 bases). V was pared by 6 bases and J by 1 base, with 15 bases between. The CDR3 contains 15 residues. CDR3 coding DNA: TGTGCCAGCAGCCTATGGGTGGGACTCCAAGAGACCCAGTACTTC. Protein product: CASSLWVGLQETQYF.

This clonotype was recorded a few times. A much larger clonotype is one base distant, so this may be a read error. The rearrangement joins TRBV30 to TRBJ2-1; D unclear. V was clipped by 3 bases and J by 7 bases, with 7 bases between them. The CDR3 runs to 11 residues. Germline V lookup: CDR1 GTSNPN, CDR2 SVGIG (reference sequence). CDR3 DNA sequence: TGTGCCTGGAGATCTACGAATGAGCAGTTCTTC. Translating it yields CAWRSTNEQFF.

The chain carries TRBV21-1 and TRBJ1-5. TRBV21-1 is given as a pseudogene. The CDR3 contains 8 residues. In nucleotides, the CDR3 is TGTGCCAGCAGCAAAAGCCTTTTT. Protein product: CASSKSLF.

The chain combines TRBV16 with TRBJ1-5; TRBD1 might be the D (5 bases). V gave up 1 base and J gave up 3 bases, with 10 bases separating them. The CDR3 runs to 15 residues. CDR1 is KGHSY, CDR2 FQNENV, per germline. The CDR3 bases are TGTGCCAGCAGCCAATTCGCCGGGGCCAATCAGCCCCAGCATTTT. It is translated as CASSQFAGANQPQHF.

The sample holds many counts of this clonotype. This chain joins TRBV7-6 and TRBJ2-7, with TRBD1 identical over 9 bases. V was pared by 5 bases and J by 3 bases, with 14 bases of the junction left unmatched. This CDR3 has 17 residues. Germline assignment: CDR1 SGHVS and CDR2 FNYEAQ. CDR3 DNA sequence: TGTGCCAGCAGCCTAAAGACCCCGGGACAGGGATTCTACGAGCAGTACTTC. It translates to CASSLKTPGQGFYEQYF.

This chain connects TRBV4-3 to TRBJ1-1; 9 bases fit TRBD1. Germline V gene sequence: CDR1 LGHNA, CDR2 YSLEER. J gave up 1 base and V 4 bases, and 7 bases lay outside the gene matches. The CDR3 runs 16 residues. CDR3 region: CASSPLQGARNTEAFF. CDR3 nucleotides: TGCGCCAGCAGCCCATTACAGGGGGCCCGGAACACTGAAGCTTTCTTT.

This clonotype was recorded a few times. The chain carries TRBV29-1 and TRBJ2-1; D perhaps matches TRBD1 (7 bases). This CDR3 has 14 residues. Trimming cost V 3 bases and J 6 bases, with 15 bases left between them. Germline-derived CDR1 and CDR2 are SQVTM and ANQGSEA. The CDR3 nucleotides read TGCAGCGTTGATTCAGGGGGGTATGTCAATGAGCAGTTCTTC. Amino acids: CSVDSGGYVNEQFF.

This clonotype was counted ten times or more. This rearrangement joins TRBV25-1 to TRBJ2-7; 8 bases line up with TRBD1. The CDR3 has 14 residues. The junction had 8 bases not matched to a gene; V was cut back by 5 bases and J by 5 bases. CDR1 is MGHDK and CDR2 is SYGVNS in the germline V gene. The CDR3 loop is CASSKRTGPDEQYF. As DNA, the CDR3 is TGTGCCAGCAGTAAGCGGACAGGGCCGGACGAGCAGTACTTC.